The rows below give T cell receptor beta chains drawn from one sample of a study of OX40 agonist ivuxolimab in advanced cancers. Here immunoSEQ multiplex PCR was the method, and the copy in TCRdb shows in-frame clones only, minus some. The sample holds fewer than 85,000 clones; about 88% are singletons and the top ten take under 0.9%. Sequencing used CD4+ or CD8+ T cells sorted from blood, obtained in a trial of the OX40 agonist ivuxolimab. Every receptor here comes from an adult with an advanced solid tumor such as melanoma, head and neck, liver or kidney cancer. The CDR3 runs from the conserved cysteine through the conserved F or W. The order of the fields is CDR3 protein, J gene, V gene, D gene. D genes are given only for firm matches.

CAWRRGGEKLFF TRBJ1-4 TRBV30 -
CASRPGQGGYTIYF TRBJ1-3 TRBV9 TRBD1
CASSLSGPYEQYF TRBJ2-7 TRBV7-6 -
CASLPEKGGWNTEAFF TRBJ1-1 TRBV5-6 -
CASSRGFNNEQFF TRBJ2-1 TRBV19 -
CASIAGRGNTEAFF TRBJ1-1 TRBV5-5 -
CASSIRAGGELFF TRBJ2-2 TRBV19 TRBD2
CAISGSSGSPAQYF TRBJ2-7 TRBV10-3 TRBD2
CASSLGRNYGYTF TRBJ1-2 TRBV25-1 -
CSVEDRFKVVQGAKGYTF TRBJ1-2 TRBV29-1 TRBD1
CASSPQGTNYGYTF TRBJ1-2 TRBV18 -
CASSGRGDTEAFF TRBJ1-1 TRBV5-1 -
CASSETLAGTQYF TRBJ2-3 TRBV2 -
CASSLGEIGGYTF TRBJ1-2 TRBV19 -
CAWSGQGRGGELFF TRBJ2-2 TRBV30 -
CSVEDRGKLFF TRBJ1-4 TRBV29-1 -
CASSVAPRSGIYEQYF TRBJ2-7 TRBV9 TRBD2
CASSTYRETPGSEQYF TRBJ2-7 TRBV27 -
CASSRPGLADNEQFF TRBJ2-1 TRBV6-5 TRBD2
CASSETPQGPPYEQYF TRBJ2-7 TRBV4-1 TRBD1
CASSLGLGGNTDTQYF TRBJ2-3 TRBV27 TRBD2
CASSIPGTISQALFF TRBJ1-4 TRBV19 -
CASSLTGGGTNEKLFF TRBJ1-4 TRBV11-2 TRBD1
CASSRRTGGTEAFF TRBJ1-1 TRBV6-5 TRBD1
CASSQTLGQSHEQYF TRBJ2-7 TRBV7-2 -
CAWNLGDGGYRNTEAFF TRBJ1-1 TRBV30 -
CASKGAGQGADQPQHF TRBJ1-5 TRBV19 TRBD1
CASSDQQGYEQYF TRBJ2-7 TRBV18 -
CASSPDRANSPLHF TRBJ1-6 TRBV27 TRBD1
CASTAGGPPDTQYF TRBJ2-3 TRBV28 -
CASSLPGQGYEQYF TRBJ2-7 TRBV28 TRBD1
CASRGDRFSPLHF TRBJ1-6 TRBV6-1 -
CASSPAREGRGTEAFF TRBJ1-1 TRBV5-1 -
CASSVGADIQYF TRBJ2-4 TRBV10-2 -
CASSLVPLVYNEQFF TRBJ2-1 TRBV11-2 -
CASSLSLAGGQETQYF TRBJ2-5 TRBV7-2 TRBD2
CASSRDRAPYEQYF TRBJ2-7 TRBV7-9 TRBD1
CAISGLAVYNEQFF TRBJ2-1 TRBV10-3 TRBD2
CASSPQGTASPMGYTF TRBJ1-2 TRBV18 -
CATSSSSGGYNEQFF TRBJ2-1 TRBV15 TRBD2
CASTLLGDTGELFF TRBJ2-2 TRBV6-6 -
CSVEDPSSGSWYF TRBJ2-3 TRBV29-1 TRBD2
CASSWGLERSYEQYF TRBJ2-7 TRBV5-1 -
CASSPVVGANTEAFF TRBJ1-1 TRBV7-2 -
CASSEDIVGYTF TRBJ1-2 TRBV5-4 -
CASSTSGRETQYF TRBJ2-5 TRBV18 TRBD2
CASSLAGTGGTEAFF TRBJ1-1 TRBV11-3 TRBD1
CASSAGGGLITGTSGYTF TRBJ1-2 TRBV5-1 -
CASSPNGIMAREQYF TRBJ2-7 TRBV27 -
CASSPLRSSQETQYF TRBJ2-5 TRBV18 -
CASSPRGEPGNTIYF TRBJ1-3 TRBV9 -
CASSGLAGRLTEAFF TRBJ1-1 TRBV6-5 -
CARIGTGGKGNQPQHF TRBJ1-5 TRBV5-3 TRBD1
CASSPSTDTQYF TRBJ2-3 TRBV11-2 -
CASSQDRLRGGALYQETQYF TRBJ2-5 TRBV4-3 -
CASSGQIYEQYF TRBJ2-7 TRBV6-1 -
CASSPPGTGFSEAFF TRBJ1-1 TRBV27 TRBD1
CASSPNSGANVLTF TRBJ2-6 TRBV6-6 -
CASSPQGYGYTF TRBJ1-2 TRBV7-9 -
CASSRGTGPTEAFF TRBJ1-1 TRBV5-4 TRBD1